One sample yielded the 28 T cell receptor beta chains listed below, sequenced in a study of long-term antiretroviral therapy in people with HIV. Researchers report immunoSEQ v3.0 was run at survey level. The repertoire was sequenced with immunoSEQ multiplex PCR; TCRdb's copy has only in-frame clones and lacks some. The table includes 25,000 to 30,000 clones, 85% to 90% detected once. Here the sequenced sample was unsorted PBMCs, taken 3.2 years before starting antiretroviral therapy. These receptors were obtained from a man aged 45-60 years with HIV.

The chain uses TRBV6-1 and TRBJ1-3; D is ambiguous. This CDR3 spans 15 amino acids. Germline values: CDR1 MNHNS, CDR2 SASEGT. V dropped 1 base and J dropped 0 bases, with 7 bases sitting between them. CDR3 residues: CASSEVSYSGNTIYF. CDR3 coding DNA: TGTGCCAGCAGTGAAGTGAGTTACTCTGGAAACACCATATATTTT.

The rearrangement links TRBV30 to TRBJ1-2; D is undetermined. This CDR3 has 11 amino acids. Germline V CDR1 and CDR2: GTSNPN, SVGIG (reference sequence). The V end lost 1 base, the J end lost 7 bases, and 7 bases lay between the germline ends. CDR3 DNA sequence: TGTGCCTGGAGTGAATGGTTTGGCTACACCTTC. Residues: CAWSEWFGYTF.

The chain carries TRBV7-3 and TRBJ2-5; D may match TRBD1 or TRBD2 (5 bases each). This CDR3 region has 13 residues. The V end was cut by 2 bases, the J end by 4 bases, with 8 bases between. CDR1 and CDR2 from the germline V gene are SGHTA and FQGTGA. The CDR3, as DNA: TGTGCCAGCAGCTTAGCCGGGGCAGAGACCCAGTACTTC. The encoded protein is CASSLAGAETQYF.

The gene calls are TRBV7-3 and TRBJ2-1; a possible D gene is TRBD1 (6 bases). CDR3 length equals 14 residues. Trimming removed 2 bases at V and 11 bases at J, with 16 bases between. Germline V gene lookup returns CDR1 SGHTA and CDR2 FQGTGA. CDR3 bases: TGTGCCAGCAGCTTAGGGGCGGTAGGGGGAAAGCAGTTCTTC. Protein product: CASSLGAVGGKQFF.

The chain couples TRBV4-1 to TRBJ2-2; D is possibly TRBD2 (6 bases). Trimming took off 3 bases at V and 0 bases at J, with 14 bases between the two ends. The V gene's germline CDR1 is MGHRA and CDR2 YSYEKL. The length of the CDR3 is 17 residues. The CDR3 region has the DNA TGCGCCAGCAGCCACAACCCTGGGAGGTCGAACACCGGGGAGCTGTTTTTT. The encoded protein is CASSHNPGRSNTGELFF.

The count of this clone is one. This chain uses TRBV19 with TRBJ1-1, with TRBD1 as a possible D gene (6 bases). V dropped 5 bases and J dropped 3 bases, with 13 bases sitting between them. Germline-derived CDR1 and CDR2 are LNHDA and SQIVND (reference sequence). This CDR3 is 14 amino acids long. CDR3 nucleotides: TGTGCCAGTAGTGTGCTGGGACACGACACTGAAGCTTTCTTT. Translating gives CASSVLGHDTEAFF. The whole variable domain, filled in from reference TRBV19 and TRBJ1-1, reads DGGITQSPKYLFRKEGQNVTLSCEQNLNHDAMYWYRQDPGQGLRLIYYSQIVNDFQKGDIAEGYSVSREKKESFPLTVTSAQKNPTAFYLCASSVLGHDTEAFFGQGTRLTVV.

V and J are TRBV7-9 and TRBJ1-2; possibly TRBD1 for D (6 bases). Trimming removed 5 bases from V and 1 base from J, with 14 bases in between. Germline V lookup: CDR1 SEHNR, CDR2 FQNEAQ (reference sequence). The CDR3 sequence is 15 residues long. The CDR3 protein is CASSPGPGVNYGYTF. Written as DNA, the CDR3 is TGTGCCAGCAGCCCAGGCCCAGGGGTTAACTATGGCTACACCTTC.

The chain has TRBV2 and TRBJ1-5; possibly TRBD1 for D (5 bases). The CDR3 contains 15 residues. Germline V lookup: CDR1 SNHLY, CDR2 FYNNEI. Between the trimmed V and J ends, which lost 1 base and 0 bases, there was a span of 7 bases. CDR3 amino acids: CASSEGGYSNQPQHF. The CDR3 DNA reads as TGTGCCAGCAGTGAAGGGGGGTATAGCAATCAGCCCCAGCATTTT.

The chain joins TRBV10-2 to TRBJ1-5; a possible D gene is TRBD1 (5 bases). The CDR3 length is 15 residues. Trimming pared 4 bases from V and 2 bases from J, leaving 12 bases between. The V gene's germline CDR1 is WSHSY and CDR2 SAAADI. CDR3 protein: CASSVMRGGNQPQHF. CDR3 bases: TGCGCCAGCAGTGTTATGAGGGGTGGCAATCAGCCCCAGCATTTT.

This clone was counted a few times. The chain recombines TRBV10-3 with TRBJ1-2; 11 nucleotides match TRBD1. J lost 4 bases, V lost 5 bases, and 3 bases had no gene match. The germline V gene has CDR1 ENHRY and CDR2 SYGVKD. The CDR3 length is 14 residues. The CDR3 coding sequence is TGTGCCATCAGTTTTGGGACAGGGGGCTATGGCTACACCTTC. It is translated as CAISFGTGGYGYTF.

This sequence joins TRBV7-2 and TRBJ1-3; 7 positions match TRBD1. CDR3 length: 17 residues. The germline V gene encodes CDR1 SGHTA and CDR2 FQGNSA. Germline trimming cut 4 bases from V and 0 bases from J; bases unmatched to any gene: 9. The CDR3, as DNA: TGTGCCAGCAGCTCTCAGGGGGACTACGTCTCTGGAAACACCATATATTTT. Amino acids: CASSSQGDYVSGNTIYF.

The rearrangement links TRBV27 to TRBJ1-5; D gene unclear. V was shortened by 6 bases and J by 4 bases, with 13 bases between the two germline ends. This CDR3 comprises 14 residues. Germline CDR1 MNHEY, CDR2 SMNVEV (reference sequence). CDR3 nucleotides: TGTGCCAGCAGCCTGGTCTCTGGGAATCAGCCCCAGCATTTT. Amino acid sequence: CASSLVSGNQPQHF.

The sample holds a few counts of this clone. This chain connects TRBV15 to TRBJ2-7, with 10 bases lining up with TRBD1. CDR3 length: 15 amino acids. CDR1 LNHNV and CDR2 YYDKDF come from the germline V gene (reference sequence). V was pared by 1 base and J by 2 bases, with 2 bases of the junction left unmatched. For the CDR3, the DNA is TGTGCCACCAGCAGAGTTGGGACAGGGGCCTACGAGCAGTACTTC. Translated: CATSRVGTGAYEQYF.

The chain recombines TRBV11-2 with TRBJ1-1; no clear D. This CDR3 contains 15 residues. V lost 6 bases to trimming and J lost 1 base, with 15 bases between them. CDR1 and CDR2 (germline): SGHAT, FQNNGV. The DNA of the CDR3 is TGTGCCAGCAGTTTTTTTGGGGTCACGAACACTGAAGCTTTCTTT. As protein: CASSFFGVTNTEAFF.

This clone was counted once. The V and J genes are TRBV5-1 and TRBJ2-3, with 11 nucleotides matching TRBD2. Trimming took 0 bases from V and 5 from J; bases not matched to a gene: 5. Germline V gene data show CDR1 as SGHRS and CDR2 as YFSETQ. The CDR3 has 16 residues. The CDR3 region is CASSLGASGGLDTQYF. In nucleotides, the CDR3 is TGCGCCAGCAGCTTGGGGGCTAGCGGGGGGCTAGATACGCAGTATTTT.

The chain combines TRBV5-5 with TRBJ2-7, with TRBD2 identical over 7 bases. Germline trimming cut 3 bases from V and 6 bases from J; bases unmatched to any gene: 9. The CDR3 totals 14 residues. The germline gives CDR1 SGHKS, CDR2 YYEKEE (reference sequence). CDR3 nucleotide sequence: TGTGCCAGCAGCTGGGGGGGGTCCCGAGGCGAGCAGTACTTC. Translated: CASSWGGSRGEQYF.

The chain uses TRBV6-1 and TRBJ2-2; D is unclear. This CDR3 has 13 amino acids. V lost 2 bases, J lost 6 bases, and 7 bases lay in between. Germline V lookup: CDR1 MNHNS, CDR2 SASEGT. CDR3: CASSERWAGELFF. Written as DNA, the CDR3 is TGTGCCAGCAGTGAACGATGGGCCGGGGAGCTGTTTTTT.

This clone has a handful of counts. CDR3 loop: CASSEKSWAVSSGYTF. CDR3 sequence (DNA): TGTGCCAGCAGCGAAAAGTCGTGGGCTGTCTCGAGCGGCTACACCTTC. V is TRBV5-4 and J is TRBJ1-2; D is ambiguous. Germline assignment: CDR1 SGHNT and CDR2 YYREEE (reference sequence). CDR3 size: 16 residues. Trimming stripped 4 bases from V and 8 bases from J, with 24 bases between.

CDR3 DNA sequence: TGTGCCATCAGTGAGTCGCCCAACAGGGGCGAGCAGTACTTC. This translates into CAISESPNRGEQYF. V gene TRBV10-3 combines with J gene TRBJ2-7; 7 nucleotides agree with TRBD1. Germline CDR1 and CDR2: ENHRY and SYGVKD. The CDR3 length is 14 residues. Trimming at V came to 0 bases and at J to 6 bases, leaving 5 bases not matched to a gene.

The chain recombines TRBV7-3 with TRBJ2-3; 7 nucleotides align to TRBD2. After removal of 5 bases from V and 0 bases from J, the junction contained 2 bases not matched to a gene. The germline V gene encodes CDR1 SGHTA and CDR2 FQGTGA. The CDR3 extends over 14 amino acids. CDR3 in DNA: TGTGCCAGCAGCCGAGCGGGAAGCACAGATACGCAGTATTTT. Protein sequence: CASSRAGSTDTQYF.

The chain joins TRBV5-1 to TRBJ2-1; possibly TRBD1 for D (6 bases). V lost 2 bases and J lost 4, with 13 bases in between. CDR3 size: 15 residues. Germline values: CDR1 SGHRS, CDR2 YFSETQ. CDR3 bases: TGCGCCAGCAGCTTACAGGGCCTAAGGTACAATGAGCAGTTCTTC. Its translation is CASSLQGLRYNEQFF.

On this clone: Mismatch with germline at one junction end may stem from a read error. J is TRBJ1-2 and V is TRBV7-2; the D gene is possibly TRBD1 (6 bases). Germline V CDR1 and CDR2: SGHTA, FQGNSA. The CDR3 runs to 14 residues. CDR3 residues: CASSSLGANYGYTF. CDR3 bases: TGTGCCAGCAGCTCACTGGGGGCTAACTATGGTTACACCTTC.

This chain links TRBV18 with TRBJ2-7; 9 bases match TRBD2. J was trimmed by 6 bases and V by 2 bases; bases with no gene match: 17. The CDR3 is made up of 18 amino acids. Per the germline V gene, CDR1 is KGHSH and CDR2 is LQKENI. CDR3 in amino acids: CASSPLPTIGREGSEQYF. CDR3 nucleotides: TGTGCCAGCTCACCATTACCAACGATCGGGCGGGAGGGTAGCGAGCAGTACTTC.

V and J are TRBV11-1 and TRBJ1-2, with D uncertain. From germline, CDR1 is SGHAT and CDR2 FQDESV (reference sequence). V was trimmed by 3 bases and J by 5 bases, leaving 10 bases between them. CDR3 length equals 13 residues. The CDR3 loop is CASSFSIQYGYTF. The DNA for the CDR3 is TGTGCCAGCAGCTTCTCTATTCAATATGGCTACACCTTC.

In this sample, this clone turned up a few times. This chain links TRBV6-4 with TRBJ2-5; D might be TRBD1 or TRBD2, each matching 5 bases. CDR1 is MRHNA and CDR2 is SNTAGT in the germline V gene. Trimming took off 0 bases at V and 7 bases at J, with 9 bases between the two ends. The CDR3 is made up of 13 amino acids. The CDR3 DNA reads as TGTGCCAGCAGTGACTCCGGGACGGGGACCCAGTACTTC. As protein: CASSDSGTGTQYF.

The rearrangement links TRBV19 to TRBJ2-3; D gene unclear. V dropped 5 bases and J dropped 2 bases, with 17 bases sitting between them. This CDR3 comprises 16 residues. Germline lookup yields CDR1 LNHDA and CDR2 SQIVND (reference sequence). In DNA, the CDR3 is TGTGCCAGTAGTCATCCTAGTACCCTATTCACAGATACGCAGTATTTT. It encodes CASSHPSTLFTDTQYF.

V and J are TRBV5-4 and TRBJ2-5; 8 bases are shared with TRBD1. V was pared by 4 bases and J by 5 bases, with 4 bases of the junction left unmatched. Germline V CDR1 and CDR2: SGHNT, YYREEE (reference sequence). The CDR3 runs to 13 residues. The CDR3 region has the DNA TGTGCCAGCAGCGCAGGGGGCGGGGAGACCCAGTACTTC. This sequence encodes CASSAGGGETQYF.

This chain connects TRBV7-9 to TRBJ1-2; 8 nucleotides match TRBD1. The CDR3 is made up of 16 amino acids. J was trimmed by 7 bases and V by 5 bases; bases with no gene match: 15. Germline loops: CDR1 SEHNR, CDR2 FQNEAQ (reference sequence). The CDR3 nucleotides are TGTGCCAGCAGCCTCCCAGGGGGCGCAGGATGGCCTGGCTACACCTTC. This encodes CASSLPGGAGWPGYTF. The variable domain in full, completed from reference TRBV7-9 and TRBJ1-2, reads DTGVSQNPRHKITKRGQNVTFRCDPISEHNRLYWYRQTLGQGPEFLTYFQNEAQLEKSRLLSDRFSAERPKGSFSTLEIQRTEQGDSAMYLCASSLPGGAGWPGYTFGSGTRLTVV.